One and the same sample provided the 9 T cell receptor beta chains below, sequenced in a study of blood T cells in healthy people across ages. Through a sample-barcoded 5' primer and a J-beta primer mix, a second PCR was run for roughly 7 to 12 cycles. Each CDR3 protein gets one entry after TCRdb re-called the 5' RACE reads with MiXCR. The top ten hold 25% to 30% of the sample, which has hundreds of thousands of distinct CDR3 sequences, less than 80% seen once. Material: blood. Receptors were obtained from a young man in good health.

The chain employs TRBV9 and TRBJ2-7, with a weak D call TRBD2 (6 bases). This CDR3 contains 17 residues. CDR1 SGDLS and CDR2 YYNGEE come from the germline V gene. Trimming stripped 0 bases from V and 2 bases from J, with 18 bases between. CDR3 protein: CASSVEETGEGPYEQYF. The DNA of the CDR3 is TGTGCCAGCAGCGTAGAAGAAACGGGAGAGGGTCCCTACGAGCAGTACTTC. Using reference TRBV9 and TRBJ2-7 for the parts outside the CDR3, the full variable domain is DSGVTQTPKHLITATGQRVTLRCSPRSGDLSVYWYQQSLDQGLQFLIQYYNGEERAKGNILERFSAQQFPDLHSELNLSSLELGDSALYFCASSVEETGEGPYEQYFGPGTRLTVT.

This clonotype was recorded once. The rearrangement links TRBV6-2 or TRBV6-3 to TRBJ2-7, with D perhaps assigned TRBD1 or TRBD2 (5 bases each). From germline, CDR1 is MNHEY and CDR2 SVGEGT. The CDR3 sequence is 17 residues long. The V end was cut by 2 bases, the J end by 2 bases, with 19 bases between. CDR3 region: CASSYRREGSGTYEQYF. For the CDR3, the DNA is TGTGCCAGCAGTTACCGGCGTGAGGGCTCAGGGACCTACGAGCAGTACTTC.

The chain recombines TRBV7-2 with TRBJ1-2; D not resolved. Germline CDR1 and CDR2: SGHTA and FQGNSA. Between the trimmed V and J ends, which lost 0 bases and 7 bases, there was a span of 6 bases. The CDR3 contains 12 residues. CDR3 sequence reads: CASSLAPRGYTF. CDR3 nucleotide sequence: TGTGCCAGCAGCTTAGCGCCCCGTGGCTACACCTTC.

The chain has TRBV7-2 and TRBJ2-7; D gene uncertain. Trimming took off 5 bases at V and 2 bases at J, with 13 bases between the two ends. Germline V CDR1 and CDR2: SGHTA, FQGNSA. The CDR3 totals 14 residues. Here the CDR3 DNA reads TGTGCCAGCAGCCAAAGCCCCGGGCCCTACGAGCAGTACTTC. Protein product: CASSQSPGPYEQYF.

This clonotype came up a few times. The chain has TRBV7-2 and TRBJ1-2; D is unclear. The CDR3 sequence is 13 residues long. Germline loops: CDR1 SGHTA, CDR2 FQGNSA. The ends were cut back, 5 bases at V and 0 bases at J, with 7 bases in the middle. CDR3 residues: CASSVGTNYGYTF. The CDR3 nucleotides are TGTGCCAGCAGCGTAGGTACTAACTATGGCTACACCTTC. Full variable domain (outside the CDR3, taken from reference TRBV7-2 and TRBJ1-2): GAGVSQSPSNKVTEKGKDVELRCDPISGHTALYWYRQSLGQGLEFLIYFQGNSAPDKSGLPSDRFSAERTGGSVSTLTIQRTQQEDSAVYLCASSVGTNYGYTFGSGTRLTVV.

In this sample, this clonotype turned up a few times. The chain joins TRBV4-3 to TRBJ2-7; D is unclear. The CDR3 runs 13 residues. V was cut by 1 base and J by 3 bases, with 7 bases left in between. Germline V gene lookup returns CDR1 LGHNA and CDR2 YSLEER. The CDR3 is CASSQGTVYEQYF. The CDR3 DNA reads as TGCGCCAGCAGCCAAGGTACAGTCTACGAGCAGTACTTC.

The chain is built from TRBV20-1 and TRBJ2-7; D tentatively fits TRBD1 or TRBD2 (5 bases each). Trimming took 2 bases from V and 0 from J, leaving 14 bases between them. Germline assignment: CDR1 DFQATT and CDR2 SNEGSKA (reference sequence). The CDR3 is 15 residues long. CDR3 region: CSARPSMGDSYEQYF. The CDR3 nucleotides are TGCAGTGCTAGACCCTCAATGGGGGACTCCTACGAGCAGTACTTC.

J is TRBJ2-7 and V is TRBV7-2; the D gene is possibly TRBD1 (5 bases). CDR3 size: 11 residues. The germline CDR1 and CDR2 sequences are SGHTA and FQGNSA. In DNA, the CDR3 is TGTGCACCCAGGGCACATGCGGAGCAGTACTTC. This codes for CAPRAHAEQYF.

This chain joins TRBV7-8 and TRBJ1-3; no clear D. Germline V gives CDR1 SGHVS, CDR2 FQNEAQ. V lost 2 bases and J lost 0, with 17 bases in between. This CDR3 comprises 18 residues. The chain's CDR3 is CASSLLLSGWSSGNTIYF. CDR3 in DNA: TGTGCCAGCAGCTTACTACTATCGGGCTGGAGCTCTGGAAACACCATATATTTT.